These 2 T cell receptor beta chains originate from one sample sequenced in a study of cytomegalovirus exposure and HLA in healthy donors. The PCR used 60 Vbeta and 13 Jbeta primers. Data came from immunoSEQ multiplex PCR; TCRdb stores just in-frame clones and leaves some out. The repertoire has about 190,000 clones, roughly 80% of them found once; the top ten carry around 1.7%. Input material: PBMCs. The origin of the receptors is a woman under 30 in good health and CMV-seronegative.

The gene calls are TRBV9 and TRBJ1-1; 8 bases agree with TRBD1. This CDR3 is 15 amino acids long. The V gene end was trimmed by 0 bases and the J gene end by 1 base; junction bases not matched to a gene: 2. Germline CDR1 SGDLS, CDR2 YYNGEE. CDR3 bases: TGTGCCAGCAGCGTAGTGGGGACAGGGAACACTGAAGCTTTCTTT. Protein sequence: CASSVVGTGNTEAFF.

In its sample, this clone was seen a few times. Additional DNA sequences in this sample encode the identical CDR3. The genes are TRBV27 and TRBJ2-7; the match to TRBD1 covers 9 bases. Germline CDR1 MNHEY, CDR2 SMNVEV (reference sequence). The CDR3 length is 13 residues. V shed 6 bases and J 2 bases; nucleotides not matched to a gene: 2. The CDR3 bases are TGTGCCAGCAGCAGGACAGGGGCCTACGAGCAGTACTTC. It codes for CASSRTGAYEQYF.